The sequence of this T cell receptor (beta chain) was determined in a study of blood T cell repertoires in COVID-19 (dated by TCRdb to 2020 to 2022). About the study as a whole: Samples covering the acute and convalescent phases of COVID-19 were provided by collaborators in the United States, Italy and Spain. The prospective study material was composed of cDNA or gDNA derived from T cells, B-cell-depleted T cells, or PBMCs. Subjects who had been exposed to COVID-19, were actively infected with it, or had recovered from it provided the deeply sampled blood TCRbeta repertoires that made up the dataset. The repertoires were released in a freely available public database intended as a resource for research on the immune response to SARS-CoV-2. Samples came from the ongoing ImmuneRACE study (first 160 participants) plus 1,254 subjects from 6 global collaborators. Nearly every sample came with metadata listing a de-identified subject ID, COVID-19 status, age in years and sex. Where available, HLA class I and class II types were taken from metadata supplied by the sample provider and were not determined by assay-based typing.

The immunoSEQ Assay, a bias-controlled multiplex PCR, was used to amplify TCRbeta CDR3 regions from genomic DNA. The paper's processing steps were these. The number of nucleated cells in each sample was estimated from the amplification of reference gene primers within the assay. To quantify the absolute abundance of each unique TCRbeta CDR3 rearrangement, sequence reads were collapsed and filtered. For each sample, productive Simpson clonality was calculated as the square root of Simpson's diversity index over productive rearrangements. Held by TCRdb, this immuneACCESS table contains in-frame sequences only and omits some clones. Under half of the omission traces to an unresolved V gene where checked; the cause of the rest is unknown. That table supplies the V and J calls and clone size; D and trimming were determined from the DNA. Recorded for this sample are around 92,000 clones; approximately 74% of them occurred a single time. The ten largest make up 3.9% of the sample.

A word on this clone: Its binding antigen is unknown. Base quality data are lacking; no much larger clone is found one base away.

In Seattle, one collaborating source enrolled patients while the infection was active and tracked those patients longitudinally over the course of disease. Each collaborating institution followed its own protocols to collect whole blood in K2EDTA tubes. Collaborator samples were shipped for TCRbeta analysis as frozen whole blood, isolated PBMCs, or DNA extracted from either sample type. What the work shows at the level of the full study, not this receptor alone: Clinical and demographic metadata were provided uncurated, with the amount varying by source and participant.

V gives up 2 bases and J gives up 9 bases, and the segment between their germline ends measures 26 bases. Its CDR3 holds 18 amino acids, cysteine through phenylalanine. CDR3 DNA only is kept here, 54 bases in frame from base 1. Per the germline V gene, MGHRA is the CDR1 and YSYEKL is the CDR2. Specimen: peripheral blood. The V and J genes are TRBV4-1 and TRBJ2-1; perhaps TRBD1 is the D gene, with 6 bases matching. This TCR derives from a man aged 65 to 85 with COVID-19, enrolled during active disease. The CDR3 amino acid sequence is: CASSQRASGSQGRGEQFF. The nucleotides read TGCGCCAGCAGCCAACGGGCGTCGGGGTCGCAGGGGAGAGGTGAGCAGTTCTTC.